Sequencing of this T cell receptor (beta chain) was carried out in a study of shared T cell receptors in the human thymus. The data were produced by immunoSEQ multiplex PCR, yet TCRdb's version contains in-frame clones alone and is incomplete. Here the sample spans about 730,000 clones, 70% to 90% being singletons. V was pared by 5 bases and J by 3 bases, with 5 bases of the junction left unmatched. CDR3 size: 14 residues. Germline CDR1 SGDLS, CDR2 YYNGEE. Another study also made use of these data, one on human thymus T cells. Per that paper: Healthy Finnish infants undergoing corrective surgery for congenital heart defects were used as donors. Corrective heart surgery yielded the resections from which the thymus tissue came. Thymic TCR repertoires of unrelated people reportedly overlapped highly.

The genes are TRBV9 and TRBJ1-2; TRBD1 matches 9 bases. The sequence was obtained from a girl less than two years old with a congenital heart defect. Input material: thymocytes. CDR3 DNA: TGTGCCAGCAGGACCGGGACAGGGTACTATGGCTACACCTTC. This translates into CASRTGTGYYGYTF.